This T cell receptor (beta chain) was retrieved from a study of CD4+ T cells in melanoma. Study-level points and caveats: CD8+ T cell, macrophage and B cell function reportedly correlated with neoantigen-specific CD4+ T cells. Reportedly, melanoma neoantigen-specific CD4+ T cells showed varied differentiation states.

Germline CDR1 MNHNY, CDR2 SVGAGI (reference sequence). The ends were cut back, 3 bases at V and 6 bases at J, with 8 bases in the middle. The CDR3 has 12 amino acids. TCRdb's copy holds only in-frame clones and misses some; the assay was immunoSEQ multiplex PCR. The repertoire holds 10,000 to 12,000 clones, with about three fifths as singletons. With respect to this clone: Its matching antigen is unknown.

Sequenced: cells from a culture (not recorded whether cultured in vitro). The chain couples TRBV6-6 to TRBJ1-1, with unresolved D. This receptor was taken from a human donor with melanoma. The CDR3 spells CASSYGRSEAFF. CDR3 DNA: TGTGCCAGCAGTTATGGCAGGTCTGAAGCTTTCTTT.